Reported below is one T cell receptor beta chain. The antigen is unknown. This CDR3 is built from 13 residues. With 4 bases clipped from V and 8 bases from J, the junction kept 4 bases outside the gene matches. Germline V gene sequence: CDR1 SGHTA, CDR2 FQGTGA. This sample was included in a study of cytomegalovirus exposure and HLA in healthy donors. Overall study findings and caveats: Some V segments, TRBV6-2 and TRBV6-3 among them, were indistinguishable and were therefore excluded. A later analysis found that most CMV-associated TCR beta chains appeared HLA-restricted. Earlier analysis yielded a pattern in which most TCR beta V segments were productive about 90% or about 30% of the time. There was a cluster of highly shared sequence variants that was likely a sequencing artifact.

Researchers ran the PCR with 60 Vbeta and 13 Jbeta primers. TCRdb's table, derived via immunoSEQ multiplex PCR, lists solely in-frame clones and lacks some. The sample has approximately 140,000 clones, roughly 75% seen once. This receptor was taken from a man aged 40-49 years in good health and CMV-seronegative. The source material was PBMCs. The rearrangement links TRBV7-3 to TRBJ1-2, with TRBD1 identical over 10 bases. The CDR3 spells CASSSGQGEGYTF. The CDR3 bases are TGTGCCAGCAGCTCCGGACAGGGGGAAGGCTACACCTTC.